This T cell receptor beta chain was recovered during a study of T cells in Graves' hyperthyroidism and ophthalmopathy. Study observations and caveats: Separating ophthalmopathy from stable hyperthyroidism was achieved by a 13 V-J model.

Source material for PBMCs was over 8 ml fresh peripheral blood. Researchers took RNA transcripts and amplified the TCR beta CDR3 regions from them. The TCR CDR3 first-round RT-PCR relied on the HTBI primer set. Each CDR3 protein is one row after TCRdb ran MiXCR on the multiplex PCR reads. The data hold some 740,000 distinct CDR3 sequences, with approximately 15% observed a single time. This clonotype was seen many times. Its cognate antigen is unknown. This receptor was identified in a woman aged 18-29 years with Graves' hyperthyroidism. Material: blood.

CDR3 amino acids: CASRPLGQGADTQYF. The CDR3 DNA follows: TGTGCCAGCAGACCCTTGGGACAGGGCGCAGATACGCAGTATTTT. V and J are TRBV6-1 and TRBJ2-3; TRBD1 matches at 9 bases. V gave up 6 bases and J gave up 4 bases; unmatched junction bases: 8. In germline, CDR1 is MNHNS, CDR2 SASEGT. The CDR3 sequence is 15 residues long.